The next 10 T cell receptor beta chains were all read from a single sample in a study of T cell responses to AZD1222 COVID-19 vaccine. Sequencing was performed with immunoSEQ multiplex PCR; in TCRdb, only in-frame clones are kept and a portion is missing. Of 85,000 to 100,000 clones listed, 70% to 80% are singletons. This specimen was peripheral blood, taken on day 0 of AZD1222 vaccination. The receptors were sampled from an adult in good health.

The V call is TRBV2, the J call TRBJ2-3; 8 nucleotides line up with TRBD2. The V segment lost 4 bases and the J segment 5 bases; nucleotides outside the gene matches: 8. Germline CDR1 and CDR2: SNHLY and FYNNEI. The CDR3 covers 15 residues. The CDR3 region is CASSASGLPGDTQYF. In DNA form, the CDR3 reads TGTGCCAGCAGTGCTAGCGGGTTGCCGGGAGATACGCAGTATTTT.

This chain connects TRBV9 to TRBJ1-2; TRBD1 aligns across 9 bases. Per germline, CDR1 SGDLS and CDR2 YYNGEE. V lost 1 base and J lost 4; bases outside the gene matches: 5. The CDR3 length is 15 residues. This CDR3 is CASSVMGTGTYGYTF. CDR3 DNA: TGTGCCAGCAGCGTAATGGGGACAGGGACCTATGGCTACACCTTC.

The table lists this clone with a few counts. The chain employs TRBV6-5 and TRBJ1-1; D unresolved. CDR1 MNHEY and CDR2 SVGAGI come from the germline V gene. There are 14 residues in the CDR3. V dropped 0 bases and J dropped 1 base, with 6 bases sitting between them. The DNA for the CDR3 is TGTGCCAGCAGTTACTCAGGTGCGAACACTGAAGCTTTCTTT. Translated: CASSYSGANTEAFF.

The rearrangement links TRBV30 to TRBJ2-3; D gene ambiguous. V dropped 5 bases and J dropped 6 bases, with 12 bases sitting between them. Germline V gene sequence: CDR1 GTSNPN, CDR2 SVGIG (reference sequence). The CDR3 runs 12 residues. The CDR3 spells CAWDTPADTQYF. CDR3 bases: TGTGCCTGGGATACACCAGCCGATACGCAGTATTTT.

The chain has TRBV19 and TRBJ2-7; D possibly corresponds to TRBD2 (6 bases). Germline loops: CDR1 LNHDA, CDR2 SQIVND (reference sequence). This CDR3 is built from 19 residues. The V and J ends lost 0 bases and 0 bases respectively, with 21 bases between them. The CDR3 nucleotides are TGTGCCAGTAGTATAGAACACGGGAGTTCTCCTTTAAGCTCCTACGAGCAGTACTTC. Its protein product is CASSIEHGSSPLSSYEQYF.

The J gene is TRBJ1-2, the V gene TRBV15; D remains unclear. Per the germline V gene, CDR1 is LNHNV and CDR2 is YYDKDF (reference sequence). The length of the CDR3 is 14 residues. V was clipped by 7 bases and J by 5 bases, with 17 bases between them. The CDR3, as DNA: TGTGCCACCACAACTAAGCCAGAGCGTTATGGCTACACCTTC. Amino acids: CATTTKPERYGYTF.

The chain uses TRBV5-1 and TRBJ1-1; TRBD1 aligns across 9 bases. V shed 1 base, J shed 10 bases, and the junction held 8 bases outside the gene matches. Germline V gives CDR1 SGHRS, CDR2 YFSETQ. The CDR3 loop spans 14 amino acids. The CDR3 here is CASSLPAGQGGAFF. Written as DNA, the CDR3 is TGCGCCAGCAGCTTGCCCGCGGGACAGGGCGGAGCTTTCTTT.

CDR3 in DNA: TGTGCCAGCAGCGCTCAAGAGACCCAGTACTTC. Protein: CASSAQETQYF. The chain links TRBV7-2 to TRBJ2-5; D is ambiguous. V was cut by 5 bases and J by 2 bases, with 3 bases left in between. Germline V gene lookup returns CDR1 SGHTA and CDR2 FQGNSA. The CDR3 spans 11 residues.

This clone has a handful of counts. CDR3 DNA sequence: TGTGCAAGTCGCCTTGAGCGGGAGGGCCATGAGCAGTTCTTC. Its translation: CASRLEREGHEQFF. The chain recombines TRBV12-2 with TRBJ2-1; the table's D gene call, TRBD2, was not cross checked with the DNA. TRBV12-2 is reported as a pseudogene. The CDR3 runs to 14 residues.

The chain is built from TRBV7-8 and TRBJ1-6, with D perhaps matching TRBD1 (6 bases). The CDR3 loop spans 14 amino acids. V lost 6 bases, J lost 10 bases, and 16 bases lay in between. Germline V gene data show CDR1 as SGHVS and CDR2 as FQNEAQ. Here the CDR3 DNA reads TGTGCCAGCAGTTCTACAGGGATGTGGTCACCCCTCCACTTT. It encodes CASSSTGMWSPLHF.